The 11 T cell receptor beta chains listed next were all sequenced from one sample in a study of blood T cell repertoires in COVID-19. Profiling relied on immunoSEQ multiplex PCR, and the TCRdb table lists in-frame clones only, not all of them. The table includes over 200,000 clones, roughly 87% detected once. The sample comprised peripheral blood. The receptors were sampled from a man aged 40-49 years with active or convalescent COVID-19.

In regard to this clone: The sample contains more than one DNA sequence encoding this CDR3. V gene TRBV19 combines with J gene TRBJ1-1; TRBD1 is a possible D gene (5 bases). The CDR3 runs 14 residues. Germline V CDR1 and CDR2: LNHDA, SQIVND (reference sequence). Trimming shortened V by 1 base and J by 0 bases, and 6 bases separated the two germline ends. The CDR3 protein is CASSIGGVNTEAFF. DNA for the CDR3: TGTGCCAGTAGTATAGGGGGGGTGAACACTGAAGCTTTCTTT.

The chain links TRBV5-5 to TRBJ1-2; 7 nucleotides line up with TRBD1. CDR3 size: 16 residues. Trimming cost V 4 bases and J 1 base; bases outside gene matches: 10. Germline loops: CDR1 SGHKS, CDR2 YYEKEE (reference sequence). The CDR3, as DNA: TGTGCCAGCAGCCCACCTGGACAGGCAGTTAACTATGGCTACACCTTC. Amino acids: CASSPPGQAVNYGYTF.

This clone showed up just once. V usage is TRBV18 and J usage is TRBJ1-1, with D maybe TRBD1 (5 bases). The germline CDR1 and CDR2 sequences are KGHSH and LQKENI. This CDR3 comprises 14 residues. Trimming shortened V by 6 bases and J by 3 bases, and 14 bases separated the two germline ends. CDR3 protein: CASSPRSGDTEAFF. CDR3 coding DNA: TGTGCCAGCTCCCCTAGATCGGGGGACACTGAAGCTTTCTTT.

CDR3 sequence (DNA): TGTGCCAGCAGCTTTCTAGCGGGGGGGCAGAACGAGCAGTACTTC. Its translation: CASSFLAGGQNEQYF. The chain employs TRBV7-9 and TRBJ2-7, with TRBD2 matching 12 bases. J lost 5 bases, V lost 3 bases, and 5 bases had no gene match. The CDR3 extends over 15 amino acids. Germline V CDR1 and CDR2: SEHNR, FQNEAQ (reference sequence).

This clone has just one count. The rearrangement joins TRBV2 to TRBJ1-5; D gene unclear. The CDR3 totals 15 residues. V was shortened by 3 bases and J by 2 bases, with 11 bases between the two germline ends. The germline CDR1 and CDR2 sequences are SNHLY and FYNNEI. This CDR3 reads CASSDSGRGNQPQHF. In nucleotides, the CDR3 is TGTGCCAGCAGTGATTCCGGGAGAGGCAATCAGCCCCAGCATTTT.

The genes are TRBV28 and TRBJ2-5, with no clear D. The germline V and J ends were trimmed by 4 bases and 5 bases, with 11 bases remaining between them. CDR1 and CDR2 (germline): MDHEN, SYDVKM. The CDR3 runs 13 residues. CDR3 protein: CASSSRVEETQYF. The DNA of the CDR3 is TGTGCCAGCAGTTCTCGGGTAGAGGAGACCCAGTACTTC.

V is TRBV28 and J is TRBJ2-3; TRBD1 might be the D (5 bases). Germline V gene data show CDR1 as MDHEN and CDR2 as SYDVKM. The CDR3 covers 16 residues. V was shortened by 4 bases and J by 4 bases, with 18 bases between the two germline ends. The CDR3 here is CASSSGRIDSPDTQYF. CDR3 sequence (DNA): TGTGCCAGCAGTTCAGGACGGATCGACAGTCCAGATACGCAGTATTTT.

The chain recombines TRBV3-1 (or the pseudogene TRBV3-2) with TRBJ2-3; 8 nucleotides agree with TRBD1. CDR3 length: 18 residues. Germline V gene sequence: CDR1 LGHDT, CDR2 YNNKEL (reference sequence). Trimming took 2 bases from V and 0 from J; bases not matched to a gene: 10. The CDR3 bases are TGTGCCAGCAGCCAATACCGCCTGGACAGGGTCAGCACAGATACGCAGTATTTT. Amino acids: CASSQYRLDRVSTDTQYF.

This clone was seen a handful of times. The chain recombines TRBV5-1 with TRBJ2-5; 7 bases are a match to TRBD2. The junction had 6 bases not matched to a gene; V was cut back by 3 bases and J by 4 bases. Germline CDR1 and CDR2: SGHRS and YFSETQ. The CDR3 is 14 amino acids. The CDR3 loop is CASSSLASAETQYF. The CDR3 nucleotides read TGCGCCAGCAGCTCACTAGCGTCGGCAGAGACCCAGTACTTC.

This chain links TRBV30 with TRBJ1-4; no clear D. The CDR3 consists of 13 residues. V was clipped by 0 bases and J by 8 bases, with 10 bases between them. Germline V gives CDR1 GTSNPN, CDR2 SVGIG (reference sequence). In DNA form, the CDR3 reads TGTGCCTGGAGTGTACGGGAGAACGAAAAACTGTTTTTT. It yields the protein CAWSVRENEKLFF.

The V call is TRBV25-1, the J call TRBJ2-1; TRBD2 might be the D (6 bases). This CDR3 region has 16 residues. The V and J ends lost 1 base and 0 bases respectively, with 10 bases between them. Looked up from germline, CDR1 is MGHDK and CDR2 is SYGVNS. The CDR3 DNA follows: TGTGCCAGCAGTGAATGGCGCGGGGCCTCCTACAATGAGCAGTTCTTC. This translates into CASSEWRGASYNEQFF.